This T cell receptor beta chain was recovered during a study of cytomegalovirus exposure and HLA in healthy donors. Study-level results: Analysis was performed later, and it showed HLA-associated TCR beta chains to be more clonally expanded than equally common others.

The CDR3 totals 15 residues. The germline V gene encodes CDR1 MNHEY and CDR2 SVGAGI. The V segment lost 0 bases and the J segment 6 bases; nucleotides outside the gene matches: 5. The PCR was carried out with 60 Vbeta primers and 13 Jbeta primers. Clones were sequenced by immunoSEQ multiplex PCR, and TCRdb holds only the in-frame ones, with some missing. The sample includes 150,000 to 200,000 clones, around 80% of them seen just once. Concerning this clone: Its antigen is still unknown.

The gene calls are TRBV6-5 and TRBJ2-7; the match to TRBD1 covers 10 bases. This TCR was sampled from a woman aged 60-75 years in good health and CMV-seropositive. The sequenced material came from PBMCs. The CDR3 DNA reads as TGTGCCAGCAGTTACTCGGACAGGGGGTTGACCGAGCAGTACTTC. This encodes CASSYSDRGLTEQYF.